The 8 T cell receptor beta chains listed next were all sequenced from one sample in a study of identical twins. From the 5' RACE reads, TCRdb called clonotypes with MiXCR, one entry per CDR3 protein. The sample records about 660,000 distinct CDR3 sequences, under 9% being singletons. The sample also formed part of further work on yellow fever vaccine responses in identical twins.

Sequenced sample: PBMCs. Receptors originate from a woman younger than 30 in good health.

This chain links TRBV6-2 or TRBV6-3 with TRBJ1-2; D perhaps matches TRBD1 (6 bases). The CDR3 is 16 amino acids. The V gene lost 6 bases and the J gene lost 2 bases, with 19 bases spanning the gap. Per the germline V gene, CDR1 is MNHEY and CDR2 is SVGEGT. The CDR3 DNA is TGTGCCAGCAGACATTCTACAGGGCGTGGAAACTATGGCTACACCTTC. Residues: CASRHSTGRGNYGYTF.

Regarding this clonotype: A read error is likely, as this CDR3 ends without the conserved phenylalanine or tryptophan. V gene TRBV20-1 combines with J gene TRBJ2-1; 10 nucleotides match TRBD2. The J segment lost 6 bases and the V segment lost 8 bases, leaving 19 bases of the junction unmatched. This CDR3 spans 17 amino acids. Germline V gene lookup returns CDR1 DFQATT and CDR2 SNEGSKA (reference sequence). CDR3 loop: CSTLAGASDALSNEQFL. The CDR3 nucleotides are TGCAGTACCCTAGCGGGGGCCTCCGATGCCCTATCCAATGAGCAGTTCTTA.

There are many counts of this clonotype. The CDR3, as DNA: TGTGCCAGCAGCCCTACTAGAAAAGAGACCCAGTACTTC. Residues: CASSPTRKETQYF. J is TRBJ2-5 and V is TRBV7-3, with D possibly matching TRBD2 (5 bases). This CDR3 is 13 amino acids long. V lost 5 bases to trimming and J lost 3 bases, with 10 bases between them. CDR1 and CDR2 (germline): SGHTA, FQGTGA.

The rearrangement links TRBV20-1 to TRBJ2-5, with 13 bases identical to TRBD2. This CDR3 spans 14 amino acids. The V gene's germline CDR1 is DFQATT and CDR2 SNEGSKA (reference sequence). V dropped 6 bases and J dropped 4; count of bases not matched to a gene: 5. For the CDR3, the DNA is TGCAGTGCCCCGGGACTAGCGGGGATAGAGACCCAGTACTTC. Its protein is CSAPGLAGIETQYF.

This clonotype was seen more than once but under ten times. This chain uses TRBV20-1 with TRBJ2-1; 14 bases align to TRBD2. CDR1 and CDR2 (germline): DFQATT, SNEGSKA (reference sequence). The CDR3 is 18 amino acids. Losses at the gene ends were 1 base for V and 3 bases for J; bases not matched to a gene: 8. The CDR3, as DNA: TGCAGTGCTAGAGTAGTGACTAGCGGGGGGGCCAACTACAATGAGCAGTTCTTC. It codes for CSARVVTSGGANYNEQFF.

This clonotype was seen more than once but under ten times. CDR3 region: CASSLIQGNTIYF. CDR3 nucleotides: TGTGCCAGCAGTCTCATACAGGGAAACACCATATATTTT. This chain uses TRBV12-3 or TRBV12-4 with TRBJ1-3, with D unresolved. The CDR3 is 13 amino acids. The V end lost 5 bases, the J end lost 4 bases, and 9 bases lay between the germline ends.

This clonotype was seen a few times. J is TRBJ1-3 and V is TRBV5-1; the match to TRBD1 covers 7 bases. This CDR3 contains 14 residues. V trimming: 6 bases; J trimming: 0 bases; junction bases outside the gene matches: 3. Germline lookup yields CDR1 SGHRS and CDR2 YFSETQ. The CDR3 loop is CASKGQSSGNTIYF. The CDR3 DNA reads as TGCGCCAGCAAGGGACAGAGCTCTGGAAACACCATATATTTT.

This clonotype appeared many times. The chain has TRBV5-1 and TRBJ2-1, with D unresolved. Germline CDR1 reads SGHRS; CDR2 reads YFSETQ. Trimming left V 0 bases short and J 8 bases short, with 12 bases between. The CDR3 is made up of 14 amino acids. This CDR3 reads CASSLADWTDEQFF. The CDR3 DNA reads TGCGCCAGCAGCTTGGCCGATTGGACGGATGAGCAGTTCTTC.